The 4 T cell receptor beta chains presented below share a single source sample, sequenced in a study of blood T cell repertoires in COVID-19. Generated by immunoSEQ multiplex PCR, the TCRdb table keeps only in-frame clones and is missing some. This table has some 150,000 clones, roughly 84% appearing once. The specimen sequenced was peripheral blood. The receptor set was obtained from a man aged 35-49 years with acute or convalescent COVID-19.

This clone was counted between two and nine times. The V gene is TRBV6-5, the J gene TRBJ2-3; 7 nucleotides match TRBD1. The CDR3 extends over 13 amino acids. Unmatched junction bases numbered 10, after V lost 9 bases and J lost 7 bases. Germline V gene data show CDR1 as MNHEY and CDR2 as SVGAGI. CDR3 residues: CARPLTGKNTQYF. Written as DNA, the CDR3 is TGTGCCAGACCCCTGACAGGGAAGAATACGCAGTATTTT.

The chain is built from TRBV7-3 and TRBJ1-5, with D perhaps TRBD1 (6 bases). Looked up from germline, CDR1 is SGHTA and CDR2 is FQGTGA. With 2 bases removed from V and 6 bases from J, the gap between germline ends came to 8 bases. The CDR3 spans 13 residues. The CDR3 here is CASSLQGGQPQHF. The CDR3 region has the DNA TGTGCCAGCAGCTTACAAGGGGGTCAGCCCCAGCATTTT.

The chain couples TRBV10-2 to TRBJ2-3, with 7 bases that match TRBD1. The CDR3 totals 16 residues. Per the germline V gene, CDR1 is WSHSY and CDR2 is SAAADI. Germline trimming cut 2 bases from V and 8 bases from J; bases unmatched to any gene: 13. In nucleotides, the CDR3 is TGCGCCAGCAGTGAGAGTCAAGGACCAGGGGGTTTTACGCAGTATTTT. It encodes CASSESQGPGGFTQYF.

This chain joins TRBV12-3 or TRBV12-4 and TRBJ1-1; 7 positions match TRBD1. The V segment lost 6 bases and the J segment 3 bases; nucleotides outside the gene matches: 4. The CDR3 has 13 residues. The CDR3 DNA sequence: TGTGCCAGCAGCGCAGGGGGATACACTGAAGCTTTCTTT. Translating gives CASSAGGYTEAFF.